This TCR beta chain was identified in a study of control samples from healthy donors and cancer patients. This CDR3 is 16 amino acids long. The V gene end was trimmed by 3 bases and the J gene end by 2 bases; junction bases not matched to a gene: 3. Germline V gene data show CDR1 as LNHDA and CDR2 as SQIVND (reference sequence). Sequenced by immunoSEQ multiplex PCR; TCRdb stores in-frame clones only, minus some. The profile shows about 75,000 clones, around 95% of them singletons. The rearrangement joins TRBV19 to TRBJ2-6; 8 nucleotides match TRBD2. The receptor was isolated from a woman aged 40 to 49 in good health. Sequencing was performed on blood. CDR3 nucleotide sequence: TGTGCCAGTAGTATCGGGACTAGGGCTGGGGCCAACGTCCTGACTTTC. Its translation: CASSIGTRAGANVLTF.